The following is a TCR beta chain sequence with its context. Its cognate antigen is unknown. CDR3 size: 13 residues. Trimming stripped 5 bases from V and 1 base from J, with 8 bases between. Germline V lookup: CDR1 MGHRA, CDR2 YSYEKL. It was 5'RACE with constant-segment primers that produced the TCR alpha and TCR beta cDNA libraries, which carried sample barcodes and UMIs. TCRdb recomputed calls from the 5' RACE reads with MiXCR, one row per CDR3 protein. Altogether more than 300,000 distinct CDR3 sequences are present, 13% to 15% being singletons, with the ten largest covering roughly a fifth. The sample is drawn from a study of T-cell memory formation after mild COVID-19. Study outcomes and limitations: CD4+ contracting clones lay mainly in CM and EM, CD8+ ones in EMRA. That cross-reactive memory joined was suggested by some responding clones appearing in pre-infection memory.

The TCR originated in a man aged 18 to 35 who had mild COVID-19 (a few samples of this study predate the infection). Cell type and time point are not known. The sequencing input was PBMCs or a T cell subset sorted from them (not recorded which). V gene TRBV4-1 combines with J gene TRBJ1-1; D gene uncertain. CDR3 protein: CASSKYQNTEAFF. The CDR3 DNA follows: TGCGCCAGCAGCAAATATCAGAACACTGAAGCTTTCTTT.